This TCR beta chain emerged from a study of Graves' ophthalmopathy and Graves' hyperthyroidism. Notes on the study in general: Blood also contained most of the expanded thyroid clonotypes above 0.001 frequency.

Amplification targeted the TCR beta CDR3 regions, with RNA transcripts as the source material. HTBI primers were used in a first-round RT-PCR, which preceded a second-round multiplex PCR. One entry per CDR3 protein, called by TCRdb with MiXCR from the multiplex PCR reads. The table lists 230,000 or so distinct CDR3 sequences, approximately 42% of them singletons. To note about this clonotype: Its specificity is unknown.

A duration under 3 months, NOSPECS ≥4, CAS ≥3 and moderate-to-severe activity characterized the donors with ophthalmopathy. Unmatched junction bases numbered 7, after V lost 4 bases and J lost 0 bases. Germline CDR1 is SGHRS and CDR2 is YFSETQ. The CDR3 has 15 amino acids. The V and J genes are TRBV5-1 and TRBJ2-7, with TRBD1 identical over 7 bases. The clonotype originates from an adult man with Graves' ophthalmopathy. Sequencing input: peripheral blood. CDR3 protein: CASSDGQENSYEQYF. CDR3 nucleotide sequence: TGCGCCAGCAGCGACGGACAGGAGAACTCCTACGAGCAGTACTTC.